These 17 T cell receptor beta chains came from one sample sequenced in a study of identical twins. TCRdb independently ran MiXCR on the 5' RACE reads; one entry per CDR3 protein. The data contain around 680,000 distinct CDR3 sequences, around 8.6% of them singletons. These sequences were also reported in another study, on yellow fever vaccine responses in identical twins.

Input material: PBMCs. Every receptor here comes from a woman aged 18 to 35 in good health.

The chain combines TRBV3-1 with TRBJ2-6; the D gene is possibly TRBD1 (5 bases). Germline-derived CDR1 and CDR2 are LGHDT and YNNKEL (reference sequence). The CDR3 spans 17 residues. Trimming cost V 3 bases and J 0 bases, with 12 bases left between them. The CDR3 DNA reads TGTGCCAGCAGCCAGGGGAAGGGGTACTCTGGGGCCAACGTCCTGACTTTC. Encoded protein: CASSQGKGYSGANVLTF.

This clonotype was seen at least ten times. V usage is TRBV20-1 and J usage is TRBJ2-5; D ambiguous. CDR3 length: 12 residues. Germline values: CDR1 DFQATT, CDR2 SNEGSKA (reference sequence). V lost 2 bases and J lost 7, with 11 bases in between. The CDR3 spells CSARKSSGTQYF. The CDR3 DNA reads as TGCAGTGCTAGAAAATCGTCGGGGACCCAGTACTTC.

V usage is TRBV10-3 and J usage is TRBJ2-3; possible D gene TRBD2, 5 bases. The germline gives CDR1 ENHRY, CDR2 SYGVKD. Deletions cut 7 bases from V and 2 bases from J, with 7 bases between. CDR3 length equals 12 residues. Written as DNA, the CDR3 is TGTGCCATCACGGACTTCACAGATACGCAGTATTTT. Its protein is CAITDFTDTQYF.

The chain has TRBV5-1 and TRBJ2-1, with 9 positions matching TRBD1. Germline V gives CDR1 SGHRS, CDR2 YFSETQ. Trimming at V came to 4 bases and at J to 8 bases, leaving 13 bases not matched to a gene. The CDR3 consists of 16 residues. The CDR3 DNA reads as TGCGCCAGCAGCCCACCGTACCGGACAGGGGCCGATGAGCAGTTCTTC. As protein: CASSPPYRTGADEQFF.

As to this clonotype: At one end the junction does not follow the germline gene, possibly because of a read error. The chain couples TRBV7-9 to TRBJ2-5; D unresolved. This CDR3 has 14 residues. The germline V gene has CDR1 SEHNR and CDR2 FQNEAQ (reference sequence). CDR3 coding DNA: TGTGCCAGCAGCCGAACTATGGACCACGAGACCCAGTACTTC. Its protein is CASSRTMDHETQYF.

In its sample, this clonotype was seen a few times. The chain recombines TRBV5-6 with TRBJ2-4; D is perhaps TRBD1 or TRBD2 (5 bases each). Germline lookup yields CDR1 SGHDT and CDR2 YYEEEE. V lost 6 bases and J 6 bases, leaving 10 bases between the germline ends. The CDR3 totals 12 residues. DNA for the CDR3: TGTGCCAGCACCGAGGGGAGAAACATTCAGTACTTC. Translating gives CASTEGRNIQYF.

This clonotype was counted many times. The chain uses TRBV14 and TRBJ2-1, with D possibly matching TRBD2 (6 bases). The germline V and J ends were trimmed by 1 base and 7 bases, with 17 bases remaining between them. Germline V CDR1 and CDR2: SGHDN, FVKESK. This CDR3 spans 16 amino acids. CDR3 nucleotide sequence: TGTGCCAGCAGCCAAGCTCTGGTAGCGGTGAGGAATGAGCAGTTCTTC. Translated, it gives CASSQALVAVRNEQFF.

About this clonotype: The junction departs from the called germline gene at one end, perhaps through a read error. CDR3 region: CASTLQGAGELFF. Here the CDR3 DNA reads TGTGCCAGCACTTTACAGGGGGCCGGGGAGCTGTTTTTT. The rearrangement joins TRBV12-3 or TRBV12-4 to TRBJ2-2, with 8 bases matching TRBD1. The CDR3 sequence is 13 residues long.

There are many counts of this clonotype. J is TRBJ2-2 and V is TRBV4-2, with 8 bases fitting TRBD1. The V gene's germline CDR1 is LGHNA and CDR2 YNFKEQ. Germline trimming cut 1 base from V and 2 bases from J; bases unmatched to any gene: 6. The CDR3 has 17 amino acids. The DNA for the CDR3 is TGTGCCAGCAGCCAAGTTCTAGACAGGGGTAACACCGGGGAGCTGTTTTTT. Translated, it gives CASSQVLDRGNTGELFF.

The chain is built from TRBV24-1 and TRBJ2-3, with TRBD2 matching over 10 bases. The CDR3 is 16 residues long. CDR1 is KGHDR and CDR2 is SFDVKD in the germline V gene. V shed 10 bases, J shed 4 bases, and the junction held 13 bases outside the gene matches. The CDR3 DNA reads TGTGCCACTCGTGGTGCTAGCGGGAGAGGCTCAGATACGCAGTATTTT. Encoded protein: CATRGASGRGSDTQYF.

This chain connects TRBV6-1 to TRBJ2-5, with D perhaps TRBD2 (6 bases). This CDR3 spans 13 amino acids. V was cut by 5 bases and J by 5 bases, with 12 bases left in between. In germline, CDR1 is MNHNS, CDR2 SASEGT. CDR3 residues: CASSRLGVETQYF. The CDR3 nucleotides are TGTGCCAGCAGTAGACTAGGGGTGGAGACCCAGTACTTC.

This clonotype has more than one count but fewer than ten. The rearrangement uses TRBV12-3 or TRBV12-4 and TRBJ2-1; 7 bases agree with TRBD2. The CDR3 runs to 12 residues. Trimming took 6 bases from V and 9 from J; bases not matched to a gene: 5. Written as DNA, the CDR3 is TGTGCCAGCAGCCCGACTAGCTTTGAGCAGTTCTTC. Encoded protein: CASSPTSFEQFF.

This clonotype was seen more than once but under ten times. The rearrangement uses TRBV27 and TRBJ1-2; weak D call: TRBD1 (6 bases). The germline gives CDR1 MNHEY, CDR2 SMNVEV (reference sequence). The CDR3 consists of 16 residues. V was clipped by 5 bases and J by 9 bases, with 25 bases between them. Here the CDR3 reads CASSQFRDTGTGSYTF. The CDR3 DNA follows: TGTGCCAGCAGTCAATTCCGGGATACAGGGACTGGGAGCTACACCTTC.

The gene calls are TRBV28 and TRBJ2-1; a weak D match, TRBD2 (5 bases). This CDR3 region has 16 residues. The germline V gene has CDR1 MDHEN and CDR2 SYDVKM. The V end lost 5 bases, the J end lost 1 base, and 15 bases lay between the germline ends. This CDR3 reads CASSPRTPGSYNEQFF. CDR3 nucleotides: TGTGCCAGCAGTCCTCGGACCCCGGGGTCCTACAATGAGCAGTTCTTC.

There are many counts of this clonotype. This chain connects TRBV29-1 to TRBJ2-2; 10 bases agree with TRBD1. V trimming: 6 bases; J trimming: 3 bases; junction bases outside the gene matches: 4. The CDR3 has 14 amino acids. Germline-derived CDR1 and CDR2 are SQVTM and ANQGSEA. The CDR3 protein is CSVRQGADTGELFF. CDR3 bases: TGCAGCGTGAGACAGGGGGCGGACACCGGGGAGCTGTTTTTT.

V is TRBV7-2 and J is TRBJ2-3; D uncertain. Germline assignment: CDR1 SGHTA and CDR2 FQGNSA. V was pared by 3 bases and J by 0 bases, with 10 bases between. The CDR3 runs 15 residues. CDR3 protein: CASSLSKDSTDTQYF. CDR3 coding DNA: TGTGCCAGCAGCTTGAGTAAAGACAGCACAGATACGCAGTATTTT.

This clonotype came up many times. CDR3 sequence (DNA): TGTGCCAGCAGCTTAGGTGGGAGTGGGGGGGGTGAGCAGTTCTTC. Translation gives CASSLGGSGGGEQFF. This chain joins TRBV7-6 and TRBJ2-1, with TRBD2 matching 7 bases. V trimming: 1 base; J trimming: 9 bases; junction bases outside the gene matches: 9. Germline V gene lookup returns CDR1 SGHVS and CDR2 FNYEAQ. The CDR3 is 15 residues long.